The 5 T cell receptor beta chains below all came from one sample that was sequenced in a study of CD8+CD57+ T cells in acquired aplastic anemia. For sequencing, patients were chosen who had shown expansion of CD8+CD57+ cells by flow cytometry. Profiling of TCR beta VDJ combinations and CDR3 sequences used genomic DNA as template. TCRdb independently ran MiXCR on the reads; one entry per CDR3 protein. The repertoire holds roughly 190,000 distinct CDR3 sequences, with 48% as singletons. The sequencing input was sorted CD4+, CD8+, or CD8+CD57+ T cells (not recorded which) from PBMCs. The receptors were sampled from a human donor with aplastic anemia.

The chain joins TRBV7-3 to TRBJ2-1; no clear D. CDR3 length: 13 amino acids. Germline V gene data show CDR1 as SGHTA and CDR2 as FQGTGA. Trimming removed 4 bases from V and 5 bases from J, with 9 bases in between. The DNA of the CDR3 is TGTGCCAGCAGCTACGGAAATCACAATGAGCAGTTCTTC. Translated: CASSYGNHNEQFF.

The V and J genes are TRBV24-1 and TRBJ2-3; 8 bases map to TRBD1. Germline V gene lookup returns CDR1 KGHDR and CDR2 SFDVKD. This CDR3 is 17 amino acids long. After removal of 10 bases from V and 2 bases from J, the junction contained 16 bases not matched to a gene. The DNA for the CDR3 is TGTGCCACAGGAGGTGGGCGGAGACAGGGGTTCACAGATACGCAGTATTTT. The encoded protein is CATGGGRRQGFTDTQYF.

The chain recombines TRBV27 with TRBJ1-6, with D tentatively TRBD1 (5 bases). CDR3 length: 15 residues. Trimming cost V 5 bases and J 5 bases, with 13 bases left between them. Germline V lookup: CDR1 MNHEY, CDR2 SMNVEV (reference sequence). This CDR3 is CASSLLRGDNSPLHF. The CDR3 coding sequence is TGTGCCAGCAGTCTTTTGAGGGGTGATAATTCACCCCTCCACTTT.

This clonotype has ten or more counts. V and J are TRBV24-1 and TRBJ2-7; D is unresolved. CDR1 KGHDR and CDR2 SFDVKD come from the germline V gene. V was trimmed by 1 base and J by 6 bases, leaving 9 bases between them. The CDR3 is made up of 13 amino acids. CDR3 DNA: TGTGCCACCAGTGATTTCGGGCGAGGCGAGCAGTACTTC. It specifies CATSDFGRGEQYF.

This clonotype was counted ten times or more. This sequence joins TRBV30 and TRBJ2-3; D is unresolved. V was shortened by 0 bases and J by 6 bases, with 4 bases between the two germline ends. Per germline, CDR1 GTSNPN and CDR2 SVGIG (reference sequence). The CDR3 has 11 amino acids. This chain's CDR3 is CAWSVGDTQYF. CDR3 coding DNA: TGTGCCTGGAGTGTAGGGGATACGCAGTATTTT.